A single sample is the source of the 27 T cell receptor beta chains below, sequenced in a study of early T cells in non-severe SARS-CoV-2 infection. Using its own MiXCR run on the 5' RACE reads, TCRdb lists one record per CDR3 protein. The sample has 75,000 to 100,000 distinct CDR3 sequences; 14% to 15% are singletons. The source material was whole blood. These receptors were taken from an adult who was a healthcare worker with PCR-confirmed SARS-CoV-2 infection or an uninfected control (not recorded which).

The CDR3: CATASGTGELFF. Written as DNA, the CDR3 is TGTGCCACCGCCTCAGGGACCGGGGAGCTGTTTTTT. V gene TRBV24-1 combines with J gene TRBJ2-2, with D possibly being TRBD1 (5 bases). Germline V CDR1 and CDR2: KGHDR, SFDVKD. This CDR3 region has 12 residues. V lost 9 bases and J 5 bases, leaving 9 bases between the germline ends.

Ten or more counts support this clonotype. This rearrangement joins TRBV19 to TRBJ2-5; TRBD2 matches at 11 bases. CDR1 and CDR2 from the germline V gene are LNHDA and SQIVND (reference sequence). The CDR3 contains 16 residues. V lost 2 bases, J lost 1 base, and 3 bases stayed unmatched. The DNA of the CDR3 is TGTGCCAGTAGTATACTAGCGGGGGGCCTCCAAGAGACCCAGTACTTC. Translation: CASSILAGGLQETQYF.

This chain connects TRBV29-1 to TRBJ2-1, with D possibly called TRBD1 or TRBD2 (6 bases each). The CDR3 spans 13 residues. Germline V CDR1 and CDR2: SQVTM, ANQGSEA. Trimming took 8 bases from V and 0 from J, leaving 11 bases between them. The CDR3 protein is CSLTGASYNEQFF. In DNA form, the CDR3 reads TGCAGCTTAACGGGGGCCTCCTACAATGAGCAGTTCTTC.

This clonotype was observed a handful of times. The CDR3 coding sequence is TGTGCCAGCAGCGATCCCATGAACACTGAAGCTTTCTTT. It codes for CASSDPMNTEAFF. The chain joins TRBV9 to TRBJ1-1; D is unclear. Trimming pared 3 bases from V and 0 bases from J, leaving 6 bases between. Germline values: CDR1 SGDLS, CDR2 YYNGEE. This CDR3 comprises 13 residues.

At least ten counts were recorded for this clonotype. V gene TRBV6-1 combines with J gene TRBJ2-5; D not resolved. Germline CDR1 reads MNHNS; CDR2 reads SASEGT. The CDR3 contains 17 residues. The ends were cut back, 2 bases at V and 2 bases at J, with 18 bases in the middle. The chain's CDR3 is CASSEPSVLTEQETQYF. CDR3 nucleotides: TGTGCCAGCAGTGAACCGTCTGTGTTGACGGAACAAGAGACCCAGTACTTC.

This clonotype was recorded at least ten times. This chain links TRBV5-4 with TRBJ2-1, with 9 bases matching TRBD1. The CDR3 contains 16 residues. Losses at the gene ends were 0 bases for V and 7 bases for J; bases not matched to a gene: 8. Germline values: CDR1 SGHNT, CDR2 YYREEE (reference sequence). The CDR3 reads CASSLAPGQGQNEQFF. DNA for the CDR3: TGTGCCAGCAGCTTGGCCCCGGGACAGGGCCAGAATGAGCAGTTCTTC.

This clonotype showed up just a few times. The genes are TRBV5-1 and TRBJ1-1; 7 nucleotides match TRBD1. CDR1 and CDR2 (germline): SGHRS, YFSETQ. J gave up 0 bases and V 1 base, and 3 bases lay outside the gene matches. This CDR3 region has 15 residues. The CDR3 loop is CASSLWDSLNTEAFF. The CDR3 nucleotides read TGCGCCAGCAGCTTGTGGGACAGCCTGAACACTGAAGCTTTCTTT.

This clonotype has only a few counts. The CDR3 DNA reads as TGTGCCAGCAGCTTGGAAAGGGGGCTCCTCAACTATGGCTACACCTTC. Translation gives CASSLERGLLNYGYTF. The chain recombines TRBV5-4 with TRBJ1-2; 7 bases line up with TRBD1. The germline gives CDR1 SGHNT, CDR2 YYREEE (reference sequence). The CDR3 spans 16 residues. V shed 0 bases and J 2 bases; nucleotides not matched to a gene: 7.

The gene calls are TRBV4-1 and TRBJ1-4; a weak D match, TRBD1 (6 bases). The CDR3 is 15 residues long. Germline V gives CDR1 MGHRA, CDR2 YSYEKL. With 3 bases removed from V and 0 bases from J, the gap between germline ends came to 8 bases. The CDR3 reads CASSQGGPTNEKLFF. The CDR3, as DNA: TGCGCCAGCAGCCAGGGGGGCCCAACTAATGAAAAACTGTTTTTT.

The chain combines TRBV5-1 with TRBJ2-7; possibly TRBD2 for D (5 bases). The germline V and J ends were trimmed by 1 base and 1 base, with 9 bases remaining between them. The CDR3 consists of 14 residues. Germline CDR1 SGHRS, CDR2 YFSETQ. Written as DNA, the CDR3 is TGCGCCAGCAGCTTGATCGCGGGTTCCTACGAGCAGTACGTC. Translated, it gives CASSLIAGSYEQYV.

This clonotype was seen repeatedly, ten times or more. V gene TRBV5-4 combines with J gene TRBJ1-2, with D unresolved. CDR1 is SGHNT and CDR2 is YYREEE in the germline V gene (reference sequence). V shed 0 bases and J shed 4 bases, with 7 bases lying between them. CDR3 length equals 13 residues. The CDR3 is CASSLGDGYGYTF. The CDR3 nucleotides read TGTGCCAGCAGCTTGGGAGATGGCTATGGCTACACCTTC.

The chain uses TRBV5-5 and TRBJ2-3; weak D call: TRBD1 (5 bases). Germline V gives CDR1 SGHKS, CDR2 YYEKEE (reference sequence). The V end was cut by 4 bases, the J end by 4 bases, with 22 bases between. This CDR3 is 17 amino acids long. CDR3 sequence: CASSEHPTDTTPDTQYF. The CDR3 DNA reads TGTGCCAGCAGCGAGCATCCGACAGATACGACACCAGATACGCAGTATTTT.

This clonotype has a count of ten or more. The V gene is TRBV5-1, the J gene TRBJ1-2; D might be TRBD1 (5 bases). The CDR3 contains 15 residues. Germline V gene sequence: CDR1 SGHRS, CDR2 YFSETQ. Trimming shortened V by 2 bases and J by 2 bases, and 13 bases separated the two germline ends. The CDR3 sequence: CASSFGGTENYGYTF. The CDR3 nucleotides are TGCGCCAGCAGCTTCGGCGGGACGGAGAACTATGGCTACACCTTC.

The chain combines TRBV18 with TRBJ2-1; TRBD1 matches 7 bases. The V gene end was trimmed by 3 bases and the J gene end by 8 bases; junction bases not matched to a gene: 4. This CDR3 has 13 amino acids. Looked up from germline, CDR1 is KGHSH and CDR2 is LQKENI. The CDR3 nucleotides read TGTGCCAGCTCACCGACAGGGATGGATGAGCAGTTCTTC. This codes for CASSPTGMDEQFF.

CDR3 DNA: TGTTCTACCAGCAGAGATCGGACAGCAACGGGCCAAGAGACCCAGTACTTC. Translation gives CSTSRDRTATGQETQYF. The V call is TRBV15, the J call TRBJ2-5, with D tentatively TRBD1 (6 bases). Germline V gene sequence: CDR1 LNHNV, CDR2 YYDKDF (reference sequence). CDR3 length: 17 residues. Drawing the rest from reference TRBV15 and TRBJ2-5, the complete variable domain is DAMVIQNPRYQVTQFGKPVTLSCSQTLNHNVMYWYQQKSSQAPKLLFHYYDKDFNNEADTPDNFQSRRPNTSFCFLDIRSPGLGDTAMYLCSTSRDRTATGQETQYFGPGTRLLVL.

The V gene is TRBV11-2, the J gene TRBJ2-5; D perhaps matches TRBD2 (6 bases). V dropped 5 bases and J dropped 2 bases, with 18 bases sitting between them. The CDR3 is made up of 16 amino acids. In germline, CDR1 is SGHAT, CDR2 FQNNGV. The CDR3, as DNA: TGTGCCAGCAGCCCCGGGGGACGTCCGCTGCAAGAGACCCAGTACTTC. It is translated as CASSPGGRPLQETQYF.

This clonotype was picked up many times. The chain carries TRBV11-2 and TRBJ2-3, with 8 bases fitting TRBD1. V dropped 4 bases and J dropped 0; count of bases not matched to a gene: 15. Germline lookup yields CDR1 SGHAT and CDR2 FQNNGV. The CDR3 totals 19 residues. CDR3 region: CASSSRLTGTGYSTDTQYF. DNA of the CDR3: TGTGCCAGCAGCTCGAGACTTACCGGGACAGGCTATAGCACAGATACGCAGTATTTT.

This sequence joins TRBV2 and TRBJ1-2; D is ambiguous. The ends were cut back, 8 bases at V and 4 bases at J, with 20 bases in the middle. The germline V gene encodes CDR1 SNHLY and CDR2 FYNNEI. The CDR3 sequence is 15 residues long. The CDR3 is CASRLEVTFGYGYTF. The DNA of the CDR3 is TGTGCCAGCCGATTAGAGGTGACCTTTGGCTATGGCTACACCTTC. Full variable domain (rest looked up from reference TRBV2 and TRBJ1-2): EPEVTQTPSHQVTQMGQEVILRCVPISNHLYFYWYRQILGQKVEFLVSFYNNEISEKSEIFDDQFSVERPDGSNFTLKIRSTKLEDSAMYFCASRLEVTFGYGYTFGSGTRLTVV.

V gene TRBV6-1 combines with J gene TRBJ1-1; no firm D call. The ends were cut back, 5 bases at V and 5 bases at J, with 12 bases in the middle. CDR3 length: 13 amino acids. Germline lookup yields CDR1 MNHNS and CDR2 SASEGT. This chain's CDR3 is CASSMSSRTEAFF. As DNA, the CDR3 is TGTGCCAGCAGTATGAGCTCCCGGACTGAAGCTTTCTTT.

The sample holds a few counts of this clonotype. The V gene is TRBV5-1, the J gene TRBJ1-2, with 9 bases matching TRBD1. Germline-derived CDR1 and CDR2 are SGHRS and YFSETQ. The CDR3 contains 16 residues. V gave up 3 bases and J gave up 4 bases; unmatched junction bases: 10. CDR3 DNA sequence: TGCGCCAGCAGCTCACCGGGACAGGGAGGCGGCTATGGCTACACCTTC. Amino acid sequence: CASSSPGQGGGYGYTF.

This sequence joins TRBV5-1 and TRBJ1-1; the match to TRBD1 covers 9 bases. The V segment lost 4 bases and the J segment 6 bases; nucleotides outside the gene matches: 7. Looked up from germline, CDR1 is SGHRS and CDR2 is YFSETQ. The CDR3 is made up of 14 amino acids. The CDR3 nucleotides read TGCGCCAGCAGCGTAGGACAGGGGATCCCTGAAGCTTTCTTT. It specifies CASSVGQGIPEAFF.

This clonotype was counted a few times. The chain has TRBV15 and TRBJ1-2; D not resolved. V was pared by 8 bases and J by 0 bases, with 10 bases between. This CDR3 comprises 13 residues. CDR1 is LNHNV, CDR2 YYDKDF, per germline (reference sequence). CDR3 nucleotide sequence: TGTGCCACCTCGGTAACTGCTAACTATGGCTACACCTTC. Its protein is CATSVTANYGYTF.

The rearrangement uses TRBV9 and TRBJ2-1; TRBD1 agrees at 11 bases. CDR1 is SGDLS, CDR2 YYNGEE, per germline. J was trimmed by 9 bases and V by 4 bases; bases with no gene match: 6. The CDR3 length is 14 residues. CDR3 in amino acids: CASSYGQGASEQFF. The CDR3 DNA sequence: TGTGCCAGCAGCTATGGACAGGGGGCAAGTGAGCAGTTCTTC.

The V gene is TRBV4-1, the J gene TRBJ2-2; TRBD2 matches at 14 bases. The CDR3 has 17 residues. The germline gives CDR1 MGHRA, CDR2 YSYEKL. The V and J ends lost 4 bases and 3 bases, in that order; junction bases with no gene match: 4. The CDR3 here is CASSLEGLAGDTGELFF. CDR3 coding DNA: TGCGCCAGCAGCCTAGAGGGACTAGCGGGAGACACCGGGGAGCTGTTTTTT.

This clonotype was seen many times. The CDR3 loop is CAISERTEAFF. DNA for the CDR3: TGTGCCATCAGTGAGCGCACAGAAGCTTTCTTT. This rearrangement joins TRBV10-3 to TRBJ1-1; D unclear. Germline V gene data show CDR1 as ENHRY and CDR2 as SYGVKD. V shed 2 bases and J shed 8 bases, with 6 bases lying between them. The CDR3 has 11 residues.

This clonotype came up a few times. V is TRBV28 and J is TRBJ2-1; possible D gene TRBD1, 6 bases. The CDR3 is 14 amino acids. Trimming pared 6 bases from V and 7 bases from J, leaving 16 bases between. Per the germline V gene, CDR1 is MDHEN and CDR2 is SYDVKM. DNA for the CDR3: TGTGCCAGCAGAAGCCTCAGGGGAAGGAATGAGCAGTTCTTC. The encoded protein is CASRSLRGRNEQFF. Full variable domain (outside the CDR3, taken from reference TRBV28 and TRBJ2-1): DVKVTQSSRYLVKRTGEKVFLECVQDMDHENMFWYRQDPGLGLRLIYFSYDVKMKEKGDIPEGYSVSREKKERFSLILESASTNQTSMYLCASRSLRGRNEQFFGPGTRLTVL.

In its sample, this clonotype was seen many times. The rearrangement links TRBV6-5 to TRBJ2-5; D is unresolved. The CDR3 length is 13 residues. Germline V gene lookup returns CDR1 MNHEY and CDR2 SVGAGI. V was clipped by 6 bases and J by 5 bases, with 13 bases between them. CDR3 residues: CASSSGSGETQYF. CDR3 in DNA: TGTGCCAGCAGCTCAGGCTCCGGGGAGACCCAGTACTTC.